Listed below are T cell receptor beta chains from one sample, sequenced in a study of blood T cell repertoires in COVID-19. The repertoire was sequenced with immunoSEQ multiplex PCR; TCRdb's copy has only in-frame clones and lacks some. The data hold 300,000 or so clones, with about nine tenths observed a single time. The source material was peripheral blood. The source of these receptors is a middle-aged woman with acute or convalescent COVID-19. CDR3s include the opening cysteine and the closing phenylalanine or tryptophan. A D gene is named only where the DNA matches it firmly. The listing skips clone size in some rows; elsewhere it reads once, few, many or a size class.

J gene | D gene | V gene | clone size | CDR3 DNA | CDR3 protein
TRBJ1-5 | TRBD1 | TRBV19 | - | TGTGCCAGTTGGCGAAGGGGGCTCCATCAGCCCCAGCATTTT | CASWRRGLHQPQHF
TRBJ2-1 | TRBD2 | TRBV7-3 | - | TGTGCCAGCAGCCCACTAGCGGGGGGCCTGGTTGGGCAGTTCTTC | CASSPLAGGLVGQFF
TRBJ2-5 | TRBD2 | TRBV9 | - | TGTGCCAGCAGCATGTCAGCGGGGGGCATAGAGACCCAGTACTTC | CASSMSAGGIETQYF
TRBJ2-3 | - | TRBV3-1/TRBV3-2 | - | TGTGCCAGCAGCCAACCAGGGACACTAGGAGATACGCAGTATTTT | CASSQPGTLGDTQYF
TRBJ1-1 | - | TRBV7-9 | - | TGTGCCAGCAGCTTAGCGGCAGGGTTTGGGGACACTGAAGCTTTCTTT | CASSLAAGFGDTEAFF
TRBJ1-1 | - | TRBV4-1 | - | TGCGCCAGCAGCCAATCTGGGGCCCTTTTGAACACTGAAGCTTTCTTT | CASSQSGALLNTEAFF
TRBJ2-3 | - | TRBV6-2/TRBV6-3 | - | TGTGCCAGCAGTTACCCGCTAGGGGGTACGCAGTATTTT | CASSYPLGGTQYF
TRBJ2-2 | - | TRBV7-2 | - | TGTGCCAGCAGCCTAACGACAGGCCCCGACACCGGGGAGCTGTTTTTT | CASSLTTGPDTGELFF
TRBJ1-2 | TRBD1 | TRBV10-2 | - | TGCGCCACAAGACAGGGCTCCTGGGGGTATGGCTACACCTTC | CATRQGSWGYGYTF
TRBJ1-2 | - | TRBV7-9 | - | TGTGCCAGCACCCCCCTATGGGCCCTCCCTGGGCATGGCTACACCTTC | CASTPLWALPGHGYTF
TRBJ1-6 | - | TRBV10-2 | - | TGCGCCAGCAGGGGAGCCCGACGGTTCTCCTATAATTCACCCCTCCACTTT | CASRGARRFSYNSPLHF
TRBJ1-2 | TRBD1 | TRBV19 | - | TGTGCCAGTAGGGTCACAGGGGCGAGCTCCAAGACGGACTATGGCTACACCTTC | CASRVTGASSKTDYGYTF
TRBJ1-1 | - | TRBV5-1 | - | TGCGCCAGCAGCTTGGAGTTGGGGCCCGTTGGACGGCTAGCTTTCTTT | CASSLELGPVGRLAFF
TRBJ1-2 | - | TRBV9 | - | TGTGCCAGCAGCGTGGGGGCTCGCCAGGCTTCTAACTATGGCTACACCTTC | CASSVGARQASNYGYTF
TRBJ1-2 | TRBD1 | TRBV6-5 | - | TGTGCCAGCAGTTACAGATCCGGGACAGGGGGTTATGGCTACACCTTC | CASSYRSGTGGYGYTF
TRBJ2-6 | TRBD1 | TRBV19 | - | TGTGCCAGTACCCGACGAACGGGACAGAACTCTGGGGCCAACGTCCTGACTTTC | CASTRRTGQNSGANVLTF
TRBJ1-2 | - | TRBV6-6 | few | TGTGCCAGCGGGACTGGGGTGGCTGGCTACACCTTC | CASGTGVAGYTF
TRBJ1-2 | TRBD1 | TRBV10-3 | - | TGTGCCATCAGGGGACAGGAGCCGGGCTACACCTTC | CAIRGQEPGYTF